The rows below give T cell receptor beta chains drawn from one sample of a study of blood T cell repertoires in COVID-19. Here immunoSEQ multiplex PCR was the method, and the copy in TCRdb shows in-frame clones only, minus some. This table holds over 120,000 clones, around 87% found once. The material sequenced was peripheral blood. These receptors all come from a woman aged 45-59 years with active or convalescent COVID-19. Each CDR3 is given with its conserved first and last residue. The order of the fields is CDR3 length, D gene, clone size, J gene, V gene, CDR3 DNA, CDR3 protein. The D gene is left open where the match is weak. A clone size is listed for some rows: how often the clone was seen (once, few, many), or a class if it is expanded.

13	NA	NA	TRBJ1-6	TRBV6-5	TGTGCCAGCAGAGGACAGAAGGATTCACCCCTCCACTTT	CASRGQKDSPLHF
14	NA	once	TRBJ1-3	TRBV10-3	TGTGCCATCACCCCGGAGGTGATCGGGAACACCATATATTTT	CAITPEVIGNTIYF
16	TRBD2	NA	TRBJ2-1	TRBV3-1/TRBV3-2	TGTGCCAGCAGCCAGGGACTAGGAGGTCGATACAATGAGCAGTTCTTC	CASSQGLGGRYNEQFF
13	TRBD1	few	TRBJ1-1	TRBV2	TGTGCCAGCAGCGTCGGACAGGCGACTGAAGCTTTCTTT	CASSVGQATEAFF
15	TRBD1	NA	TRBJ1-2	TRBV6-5	TGTGCCAGCAGTTACGGACAGGGTGCTAACTATGGCTACACCTTC	CASSYGQGANYGYTF
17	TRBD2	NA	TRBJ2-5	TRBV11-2	TGTGCCAGCAGCTTAACCCGAGCGGGGGGGCCGCGAGAGACCCAGTACTTC	CASSLTRAGGPRETQYF
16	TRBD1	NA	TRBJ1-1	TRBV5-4	TGTGCCAGCAGCTTGGGTTTTAGGGACAGGGACACTGAAGCTTTCTTT	CASSLGFRDRDTEAFF
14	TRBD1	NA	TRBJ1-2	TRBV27	TGTGCCACCTCCGAACTTACAGGGGAGGCGGGCTACACCTTC	CATSELTGEAGYTF
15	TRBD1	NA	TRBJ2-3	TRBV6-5	TGTGCCAGCACAGTCGGGACAGGGCCCACAGATACGCAGTATTTT	CASTVGTGPTDTQYF
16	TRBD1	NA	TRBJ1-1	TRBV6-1	TGTGCCAGCAGTGAAATGACAGGGGGCGCGAGGACTGAAGCTTTCTTT	CASSEMTGGARTEAFF
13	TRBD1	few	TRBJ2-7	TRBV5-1	TGCGCCAGCAGCTTGGGGGGACAGTACGAGCAGTACTTC	CASSLGGQYEQYF
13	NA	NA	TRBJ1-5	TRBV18	TGTGCCAGTTCTAACTTAGAGAATCAGCCCCAGCATTTT	CASSNLENQPQHF
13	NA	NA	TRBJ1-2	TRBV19	TGTGCCAGTAGTACCACTACAGGGTATGGCTACACCTTC	CASSTTTGYGYTF
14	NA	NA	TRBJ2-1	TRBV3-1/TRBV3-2	TGTGCCAGCAGAAACGCCGGAGGGACCAATGAGCAGTTCTTC	CASRNAGGTNEQFF
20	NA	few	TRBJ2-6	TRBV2	TGTGCCAGCCTTGGGGGGGACAGGACAAAGCGCCGCTCTGGGGCCAACGTCCTGACTTTC	CASLGGDRTKRRSGANVLTF
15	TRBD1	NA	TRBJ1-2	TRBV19	TGTGCCAGTAGTACCCGGGACAGGGTAGCGCGGGGCTACACCTTC	CASSTRDRVARGYTF
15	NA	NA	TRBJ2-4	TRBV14	TGTGCCAGCAGTTGGGGGCTTGGGGCCAAAAACATTCAGTACTTC	CASSWGLGAKNIQYF
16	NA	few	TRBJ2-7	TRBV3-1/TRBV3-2	TGTGCCAGCAGCCAAACGTACGGGGAAAGCTCCTACGAGCAGTACTTC	CASSQTYGESSYEQYF
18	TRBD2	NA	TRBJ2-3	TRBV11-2	TGTGCCAGCAGCTCCCCTGGGCTAGCGGGGGGGGGCACAGATACGCAGTATTTT	CASSSPGLAGGGTDTQYF
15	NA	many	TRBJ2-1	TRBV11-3	TGTGCCAGCAGCTTCAGCGGAGGGGCCTCAAAAGAGCAGTTCTTC	CASSFSGGASKEQFF
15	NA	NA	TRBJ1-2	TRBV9	TGTGCCAGCAGCCGACGTGCCGGGGATAACTATGGCTACACCTTC	CASSRRAGDNYGYTF
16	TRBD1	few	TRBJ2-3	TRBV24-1	TGTGCCACCAGTGACGGGGACAGGGGCCGCACAGATACGCAGTATTTT	CATSDGDRGRTDTQYF
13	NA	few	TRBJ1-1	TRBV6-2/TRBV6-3	TGTGCCAGCAGCTCCCGGGAGAACACTGAAGCTTTCTTT	CASSSRENTEAFF
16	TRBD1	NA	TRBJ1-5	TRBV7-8	TGTGCCAGCAGCTTAGGGGGACAGAATGGAAGACAGCCCCAGCATTTT	CASSLGGQNGRQPQHF
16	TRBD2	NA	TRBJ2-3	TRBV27	TGTGCCAGCAGTTTACAGGGAGGGTCTAGCACAGATACGCAGTATTTT	CASSLQGGSSTDTQYF
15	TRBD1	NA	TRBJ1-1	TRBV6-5	TGTGCCAGCAGTACGACAGGGGCCAAGAACACTGAAGCTTTCTTT	CASSTTGAKNTEAFF
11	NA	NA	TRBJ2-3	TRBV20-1	TGCAGTGCCACGAGTACAGATACGCAGTATTTT	CSATSTDTQYF
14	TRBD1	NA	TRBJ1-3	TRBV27	TGTGCCAGCAGTTTTACAGGGGTAGGGAACACCATATATTTT	CASSFTGVGNTIYF
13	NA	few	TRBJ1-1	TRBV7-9	TGTGCCAGCAGCGTACAGGAGAACACTGAAGCTTTCTTT	CASSVQENTEAFF
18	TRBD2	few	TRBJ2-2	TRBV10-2	TGCGCCAGCAGTGATTCCTTCGGGCTAGCGGGAGGTAGCGGGGAGCTGTTTTTT	CASSDSFGLAGGSGELFF